The sequence of this T cell receptor (beta chain) was determined in a study of control samples from healthy donors and cancer patients. Clones were sequenced by immunoSEQ multiplex PCR, and TCRdb holds only the in-frame ones, with some missing. Among about 190,000 clones listed, 91% were seen once. The CDR3 extends over 13 amino acids. V shed 0 bases and J shed 10 bases, with 9 bases lying between them. Material for sequencing was blood. This sequence joins TRBV12-3 or TRBV12-4 and TRBJ1-4, with D hard to call. The source of this sequence is a young man in good health. CDR3 sequence reads: CASSLAVSRKLFF. CDR3 bases: TGTGCCAGCAGTTTAGCGGTTTCCCGAAAACTGTTTTTT.